The sequence of this T cell receptor (beta chain) was determined in a study of T cell responses to AZD1222 COVID-19 vaccine (dated by TCRdb to the early 2020s). For context, the study as a whole: AZD1222 recipients whose second dose came at about 4 weeks and those whose second dose came at about 12 weeks were combined into one group, since spike-specific TCR depth and breadth did not differ between the two schedules. Trial participants were enrolled by age into subgroups of 18-55, 56-69 and 70-plus years, and around 150, 29 and 61 TCR-sequenced participants, respectively, were included in these subgroups. A total of about 240 trial participants underwent TCR sequencing, of whom 207 received two doses of AZD1222 and about 25 received two doses of the MenACWY control vaccine.

Summary of the overall study and its limitations: The 56-69-year group was small, and its depth increase did not reach significance, likely because of low power. Nearly half of unique spike-specific TCRs reportedly recognized epitopes outside regions mutated in the B.1.351 and B.1.1.7 variants. Because no day 14 peak-response samples were available, repertoires were characterized only after the peak T cell response. Conclusions about previously exposed vaccinees are limited because only six or seven AZD1222 recipients were SARS-CoV-2 seropositive at baseline. Spike-specific TCR breadth and depth rose significantly after two AZD1222 doses compared with day 0 and with MenACWY recipients. Vaccine-associated CD4 TCRs spanned the whole spike protein, with dominant responses in regions 160-218 and 743-854. Participants were mostly white British and included more females than males, and it was suggested by the authors that clonal diversity may have been underestimated.

Explained via the paper, the time point label denotes: baseline before first vaccination. Vaccinee samples were obtained from the UK trials COV001 and COV002, which included a single-blind randomized controlled phase 2/3 trial of AZD1222 (ChAdOx1 nCoV-19) in healthy adults. For TCRbeta chain sequencing, PBMC samples from trial participants were taken at day 0 and at day 28 after the second dose. For this clone: No antigen is known for it. Qualities for individual bases were not recorded, and no much larger clone is one base off.

Looking up the germline V gene yields CDR1 SGHTA and CDR2 FQGNSA. Trimming takes 4 bases from V and 0 bases from J, and the germline ends sit 10 bases apart. From the cysteine through the phenylalanine, the CDR3 covers 15 amino acids. The sequence is cut down to CDR3 DNA, 45 bases in frame from base 1. The CDR3 regions of human TCRbeta chains were subjected to immunosequencing. The original pipeline was this. TCRs in the repertoires were matched against a reference library of SARS-CoV-2-specific TCRs that had been generated with the MIRA antigen-specificity platform. Breadth was defined as the fraction of unique TCRs that were SARS-CoV-2-associated, and depth was defined as the fraction of total T cells that were SARS-CoV-2-associated. Each spike-specific TCR was assigned to its reactive spike region and to a CD4 or CD8 class using the MIRA data. Log10-transformed breadth and depth values were compared by one-way ANOVA with Sidak's multiple comparisons tests. Imported from immuneACCESS, the table was reduced by TCRdb to in-frame sequences with V and J called. These copies leave out some clones; in studies compared against another copy, an unresolved V gene accounts for under half, and the cause of the remainder is not known. From that table come the V and J calls and clone size; the DNA was used to work out D and trimming. The sample profile shows tens of thousands of clones; approximately 83% of them were found once. 15% to 20% of the sample is in the top ten clones.

Material: peripheral blood, obtained on day 0 of AZD1222 vaccination. This clonotype was sampled from an adult in good health. The receptor chain draws on TRBV7-2 and TRBJ1-5; no D gene is confidently identified. The nucleotides are TGTGCCAGCAGCTCGACACCGTATAGCAATCAGCCCCAGCATTTT. Translated, this is CASSSTPYSNQPQHF.